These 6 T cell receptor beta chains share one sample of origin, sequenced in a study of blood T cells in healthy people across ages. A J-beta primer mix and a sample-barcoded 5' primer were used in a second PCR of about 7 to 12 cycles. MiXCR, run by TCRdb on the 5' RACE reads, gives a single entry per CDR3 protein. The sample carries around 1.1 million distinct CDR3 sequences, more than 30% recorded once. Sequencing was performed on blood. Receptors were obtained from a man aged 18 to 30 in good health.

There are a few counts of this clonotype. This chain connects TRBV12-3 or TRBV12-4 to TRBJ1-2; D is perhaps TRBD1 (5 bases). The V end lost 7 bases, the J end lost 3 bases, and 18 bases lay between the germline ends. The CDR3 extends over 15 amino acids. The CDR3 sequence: CASTGVRDPDYGYTF. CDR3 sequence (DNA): TGTGCCAGCACCGGTGTCCGGGACCCCGACTATGGCTACACCTTC.

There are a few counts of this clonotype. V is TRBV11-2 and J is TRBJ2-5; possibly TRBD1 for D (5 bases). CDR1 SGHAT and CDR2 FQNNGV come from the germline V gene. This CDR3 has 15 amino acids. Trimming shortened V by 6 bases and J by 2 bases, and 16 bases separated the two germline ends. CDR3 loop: CASSRRQKLQETQYF. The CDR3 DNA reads TGTGCCAGCAGTCGACGACAGAAGCTACAAGAGACCCAGTACTTC.

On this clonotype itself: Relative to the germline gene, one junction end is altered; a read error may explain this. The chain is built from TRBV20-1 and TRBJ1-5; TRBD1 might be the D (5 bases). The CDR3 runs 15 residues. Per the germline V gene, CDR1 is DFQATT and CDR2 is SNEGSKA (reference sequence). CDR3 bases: TGCAGTGCTTCAACGGGGGTCTATAGCATTCAGCCCCAGCATTTT. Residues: CSASTGVYSIQPQHF.

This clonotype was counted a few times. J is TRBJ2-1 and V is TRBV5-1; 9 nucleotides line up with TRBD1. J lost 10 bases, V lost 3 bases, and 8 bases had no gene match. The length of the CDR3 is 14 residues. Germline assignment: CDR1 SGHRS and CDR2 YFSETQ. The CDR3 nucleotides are TGCGCCAGCAGCTCGGGGACAGGGCGATCGGAGCAGTTCTTC. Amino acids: CASSSGTGRSEQFF.

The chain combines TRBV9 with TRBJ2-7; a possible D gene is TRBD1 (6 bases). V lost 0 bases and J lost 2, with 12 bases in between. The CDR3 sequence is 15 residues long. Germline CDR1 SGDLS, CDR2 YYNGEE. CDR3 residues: CASSVASGDAYEQYF. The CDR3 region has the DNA TGTGCCAGCAGCGTAGCGTCAGGGGATGCCTACGAGCAGTACTTC.

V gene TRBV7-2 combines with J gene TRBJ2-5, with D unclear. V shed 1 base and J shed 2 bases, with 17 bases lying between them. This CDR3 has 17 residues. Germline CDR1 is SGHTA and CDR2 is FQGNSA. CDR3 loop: CASSLGGFGSIQETQYF. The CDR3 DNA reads TGTGCCAGCAGCTTAGGAGGTTTTGGCAGCATTCAAGAGACCCAGTACTTC.